Below are 10 T cell receptor beta chains sequenced from a single sample in a study of vaccination and CD4 T cells after COVID-19. These receptors' antigens are unknown. CD4+ T cells that had been cultured provided DNA sequenced with the Oncomine TCR Beta short-read assay. In TCRdb, the PCR reads were re-called with MiXCR into one record per CDR3 protein. This sample has roughly 15,000 distinct CDR3 sequences; around 55% occur once, and the top ten carry roughly 15%. Noted treatment: roughly ten-day PBMC culture with coronavirus spike peptide pools or control peptides (ViraFEST assay). Sequencing input: CD4+ T cells from blood, cultured in vitro. The receptors derive from a human donor who had recovered from COVID-19.

The chain combines TRBV2 with TRBJ2-7, with a tentative D call TRBD2 (6 bases). This CDR3 is built from 14 residues. Trimming shortened V by 8 bases and J by 3 bases, and 17 bases separated the two germline ends. Germline CDR1 is SNHLY and CDR2 is FYNNEI. CDR3 DNA: TGTGCCAGCCGTTTCGCCCCAGCGGGCTACGAGCAGTACTTC. Translated: CASRFAPAGYEQYF.

V is TRBV11-3 and J is TRBJ2-2; no clear D gene. Germline values: CDR1 SGHNT, CDR2 YENEEA. The CDR3 runs 14 residues. The V end lost 5 bases, the J end lost 0 bases, and 7 bases lay between the germline ends. This chain's CDR3 is CASSPLTNTGELFF. Here the CDR3 DNA reads TGTGCCAGCAGCCCCCTGACGAACACCGGGGAGCTGTTTTTT.

In its sample, this clonotype was seen once. V gene TRBV7-3 combines with J gene TRBJ2-3; 16 bases fit TRBD2. This CDR3 has 17 residues. Per germline, CDR1 SGHTA and CDR2 FQGTGA. The J segment lost 7 bases and the V segment lost 6 bases, leaving 10 bases of the junction unmatched. For the CDR3, the DNA is TGTGCCAGCAGTCGGACCGGGACTAGCGGGGGGGCTTATACGCAGTATTTT. Translation: CASSRTGTSGGAYTQYF. Full variable domain (rest looked up from reference TRBV7-3 and TRBJ2-3): GAGVSQTPSNKVTEKGKYVELRCDPISGHTALYWYRQSLGQGPEFLIYFQGTGAADDSGLPNDRFFAVRPEGSVSTLKIQRTERGDSAVYLCASSRTGTSGGAYTQYFGPGTRLTVL.

The chain recombines TRBV6-5 with TRBJ2-7; D might be TRBD2 (6 bases). The germline V gene encodes CDR1 MNHEY and CDR2 SVGAGI. This CDR3 has 15 residues. V was trimmed by 6 bases and J by 0 bases, leaving 15 bases between them. The CDR3: CASRLLALSSYEQYF. CDR3 coding DNA: TGTGCCAGCAGATTACTAGCCCTCAGCTCCTACGAGCAGTACTTC.

The rearrangement links TRBV29-1 to TRBJ1-2, with a weak D call TRBD1 (5 bases). V shed 4 bases and J shed 2 bases, with 14 bases lying between them. The germline CDR1 and CDR2 sequences are SQVTM and ANQGSEA. The CDR3 consists of 14 residues. CDR3 DNA sequence: TGCAGCGTTGTCGGCAGGGTCTCGAACTATGGCTACACCTTC. As protein: CSVVGRVSNYGYTF.

CDR3 DNA sequence: TGTGCCAGCAGTCCTCGGGGACGCCGGTCCTACGAGCAGTACTTC. Its translation: CASSPRGRRSYEQYF. V is TRBV2 and J is TRBJ2-7, with D perhaps being TRBD1 or TRBD2 (5 bases each). V lost 5 bases and J lost 1, with 15 bases in between. The CDR3 totals 15 residues. Germline-derived CDR1 and CDR2 are SNHLY and FYNNEI.

The rearrangement links TRBV7-9 to TRBJ2-5; no firm D call. The CDR3 is made up of 13 amino acids. V was clipped by 7 bases and J by 4 bases, with 13 bases between them. Per the germline V gene, CDR1 is SEHNR and CDR2 is FQNEAQ (reference sequence). CDR3 sequence: CASTPTAAETQYF. In DNA, the CDR3 is TGTGCCAGCACCCCTACGGCAGCAGAGACCCAGTACTTC.

This clonotype has only one observation. V is TRBV20-1 and J is TRBJ2-3; D possibly uses TRBD1 or TRBD2 (6 bases each). Germline V gene sequence: CDR1 DFQATT, CDR2 SNEGSKA (reference sequence). V was trimmed by 7 bases and J by 5 bases, leaving 22 bases between them. The length of the CDR3 is 15 residues. CDR3 loop: CSVRGRDLRGDTQYF. The CDR3 DNA follows: TGCAGTGTCAGGGGCCGGGACTTACGAGGAGATACGCAGTATTTT.

The chain links TRBV10-3 to TRBJ2-5, with TRBD2 as a possible D gene (5 bases). The V gene's germline CDR1 is ENHRY and CDR2 SYGVKD. Trimming pared 6 bases from V and 5 bases from J, leaving 31 bases between. The length of the CDR3 is 19 residues. CDR3 sequence (DNA): TGTGCCATCAGCCCCCTCACCCTCAAACCGGGATCATCGGATGAGACCCAGTACTTC. The encoded protein is CAISPLTLKPGSSDETQYF.

V gene TRBV20-1 combines with J gene TRBJ2-7; a weak D match, TRBD1 (5 bases). Germline V gene sequence: CDR1 DFQATT, CDR2 SNEGSKA (reference sequence). V lost 7 bases, J lost 0 bases, and 10 bases lay in between. CDR3 length: 12 amino acids. The CDR3 sequence is CSGTTDSYEQYF. Here the CDR3 DNA reads TGCAGTGGGACAACAGACTCCTACGAGCAGTACTTC.